This entry is about one T cell receptor beta chain. This sample is part of a study of blood T cells in healthy people across ages. The V and J ends lost 3 bases and 3 bases respectively, with 12 bases between them. Germline V gene data show CDR1 as SGHVS and CDR2 as FNYEAQ. The CDR3 sequence is 14 residues long. A second roughly 6 to 11 cycle PCR used barcoded and J-beta primers. TCRdb re-analysed the 5' RACE reads in MiXCR, keeping a single row per CDR3 protein. The sample includes about 1.4 million distinct CDR3 sequences, approximately 63% seen only once; the top ten take 6.5% to 8.5%. Sequenced sample: blood. The genes are TRBV7-6 and TRBJ2-7; D tentatively reads TRBD1 or TRBD2 (6 bases each). This receptor was taken from a man younger than 30 in good health. The CDR3 loop reads CASSFGGQNYEQYF. In DNA, the CDR3 is TGTGCCAGCAGCTTCGGGGGACAAAACTACGAGCAGTACTTC.